These 28 T cell receptor beta chains were all obtained from the same sample, sequenced in a study of blood T cell repertoires in COVID-19. Clones were sequenced by immunoSEQ multiplex PCR, and TCRdb holds only the in-frame ones, with some missing. The sample records about 380,000 clones, around 85% being singletons. The sample taken for sequencing was peripheral blood. The receptors derive from a young woman with acute or convalescent COVID-19.

The V and J genes are TRBV6-1 and TRBJ1-5; a possible D gene is TRBD1 (5 bases). The CDR3 contains 15 residues. Trimming shortened V by 3 bases and J by 5 bases, and 14 bases separated the two germline ends. Germline loops: CDR1 MNHNS, CDR2 SASEGT. As DNA, the CDR3 is TGTGCCAGCAGTGAGCGTGGCAGGGTGGATCAGCCCCAGCATTTT. Translating it yields CASSERGRVDQPQHF.

As regards this clone: An end of the junction differs from the germline gene, which may be a read error. The chain carries TRBV11-2 and TRBJ2-1; D call uncertain. The CDR3 has 16 residues. Looked up from germline, CDR1 is SGHAT and CDR2 is FQNNGV. CDR3 nucleotide sequence: TGTGCCAGCAGCTTAAAAATTAATCAGGCGAACAATAAGCAGTTCTTC. It encodes CASSLKINQANNKQFF.

The chain carries TRBV19 and TRBJ1-1; TRBD1 is a possible D gene (6 bases). V lost 10 bases and J 3 bases, leaving 12 bases between the germline ends. CDR1 and CDR2 from the germline V gene are LNHDA and SQIVND (reference sequence). This CDR3 has 12 residues. The CDR3 nucleotides read TGTGCCACCCAGGGGTCGGACACTGAAGCTTTCTTT. Residues: CATQGSDTEAFF.

J is TRBJ2-5 and V is TRBV7-2; D possibly corresponds to TRBD1 (5 bases). The CDR3 is made up of 14 amino acids. Germline V gene lookup returns CDR1 SGHTA and CDR2 FQGNSA. The V and J ends lost 4 bases and 1 base respectively, with 10 bases between them. CDR3 residues: CASSSKGPQETQYF. The CDR3 DNA sequence: TGTGCCAGCAGCTCCAAGGGGCCCCAAGAGACCCAGTACTTC.

The V and J genes are TRBV27 and TRBJ1-1; D is ambiguous. Trimming removed 0 bases at V and 5 bases at J, with 13 bases between. CDR1 MNHEY and CDR2 SMNVEV come from the germline V gene (reference sequence). This CDR3 is 15 amino acids long. This chain's CDR3 is CASSLSGNLRTEAFF. The CDR3 DNA sequence: TGTGCCAGCAGTTTATCGGGCAATTTGCGTACTGAAGCTTTCTTT.

V gene TRBV19 combines with J gene TRBJ2-2; possibly TRBD2 for D (6 bases). This CDR3 has 14 amino acids. V lost 5 bases and J 5 bases, leaving 12 bases between the germline ends. The germline V gene has CDR1 LNHDA and CDR2 SQIVND (reference sequence). The CDR3 nucleotides are TGTGCCAGTAGTCCGGGAGTGGGAACCGGGGAGCTGTTTTTT. Protein product: CASSPGVGTGELFF.

This chain links TRBV19 with TRBJ1-5; perhaps TRBD1 as D (6 bases). V lost 4 bases to trimming and J lost 1 base, with 11 bases between them. The CDR3 is 15 amino acids. Germline assignment: CDR1 LNHDA and CDR2 SQIVND (reference sequence). CDR3 sequence reads: CASSNRDNSNQPQHF. The CDR3 DNA sequence: TGTGCCAGTAGTAACCGGGACAACAGCAATCAGCCCCAGCATTTT. Filled out from reference TRBV19 and TRBJ1-5, the complete variable domain reads DGGITQSPKYLFRKEGQNVTLSCEQNLNHDAMYWYRQDPGQGLRLIYYSQIVNDFQKGDIAEGYSVSREKKESFPLTVTSAQKNPTAFYLCASSNRDNSNQPQHFGDGTRLSIL.

The gene calls are TRBV19 and TRBJ2-1; 8 bases map to TRBD1. The CDR3 spans 15 residues. V lost 5 bases to trimming and J lost 7 bases; unmatched junction nucleotides: 10. Germline V gene lookup returns CDR1 LNHDA and CDR2 SQIVND (reference sequence). This chain's CDR3 is CASSFYRGDMNEQFF. CDR3 nucleotides: TGTGCCAGTAGTTTCTACAGGGGGGATATGAATGAGCAGTTCTTC.

This clone was picked up one time. This chain connects TRBV7-2 to TRBJ2-4, with 16 bases lining up with TRBD2. The CDR3 is made up of 17 amino acids. Germline loops: CDR1 SGHTA, CDR2 FQGNSA. Germline trimming cut 5 bases from V and 6 bases from J; bases unmatched to any gene: 7. The DNA of the CDR3 is TGTGCCAGCAGCCCCGGGACTAGCGGGAGGGCGAGAAACATTCAGTACTTC. Its translation: CASSPGTSGRARNIQYF. Variable domain in full (rest from reference TRBV7-2 and TRBJ2-4): GAGVSQSPSNKVTEKGKDVELRCDPISGHTALYWYRQSLGQGLEFLIYFQGNSAPDKSGLPSDRFSAERTGGSVSTLTIQRTQQEDSAVYLCASSPGTSGRARNIQYFGAGTRLSVL.

The CDR3 loop is CASRERGGNEQYF. The CDR3, as DNA: TGTGCCAGCAGAGAAAGGGGAGGAAACGAGCAGTACTTC. The chain joins TRBV2 to TRBJ2-7; a possible D gene is TRBD2 (6 bases). The CDR3 extends over 13 amino acids. The V gene's germline CDR1 is SNHLY and CDR2 FYNNEI. V lost 6 bases and J 5 bases, leaving 14 bases between the germline ends.

The CDR3 here is CASSPPGRNYGYTF. In DNA, the CDR3 is TGTGCCAGCAGCCCGCCAGGGAGGAACTATGGCTACACCTTC. The genes are TRBV7-9 and TRBJ1-2; the D gene is possibly TRBD1 (5 bases). V was trimmed by 5 bases and J by 2 bases, leaving 12 bases between them. CDR1 and CDR2 from the germline V gene are SEHNR and FQNEAQ (reference sequence). This CDR3 region has 14 residues.

The rearrangement joins TRBV19 to TRBJ1-1, with D perhaps TRBD1 (6 bases). The CDR3 consists of 13 residues. Trimming shortened V by 5 bases and J by 1 base, and 8 bases separated the two germline ends. Germline V CDR1 and CDR2: LNHDA, SQIVND (reference sequence). The CDR3 here is CASSSRGNTEAFF. CDR3 in DNA: TGTGCCAGTAGTTCCAGGGGGAACACTGAAGCTTTCTTT. The full variable domain, completed using reference TRBV19 and TRBJ1-1, is DGGITQSPKYLFRKEGQNVTLSCEQNLNHDAMYWYRQDPGQGLRLIYYSQIVNDFQKGDIAEGYSVSREKKESFPLTVTSAQKNPTAFYLCASSSRGNTEAFFGQGTRLTVV.

The rearrangement links TRBV4-1 to TRBJ2-7; perhaps TRBD1 as D (5 bases). From germline, CDR1 is MGHRA and CDR2 YSYEKL. Trimming took off 0 bases at V and 4 bases at J, with 10 bases between the two ends. The CDR3 is 14 amino acids. CDR3 residues: CASSQDRVVYEQYF. The CDR3 coding sequence is TGCGCCAGCAGCCAAGACAGGGTTGTATACGAGCAGTACTTC.

The chain combines TRBV27 with TRBJ1-5, with 7 bases lining up with TRBD1. The CDR3 has 14 residues. From germline, CDR1 is MNHEY and CDR2 SMNVEV (reference sequence). V trimming: 6 bases; J trimming: 4 bases; junction bases outside the gene matches: 6. CDR3 DNA: TGTGCCAGCAGCGAGGGACAGACTAATCAGCCCCAGCATTTT. Translating gives CASSEGQTNQPQHF.

The rearrangement links TRBV2 to TRBJ2-5; a possible D gene is TRBD2 (7 bases). The CDR3 length is 17 residues. Germline loops: CDR1 SNHLY, CDR2 FYNNEI. V was shortened by 0 bases and J by 1 base, with 15 bases between the two germline ends. CDR3 loop: CASSEASGGPSQETQYF. For the CDR3, the DNA is TGTGCCAGCAGTGAAGCTTCGGGGGGCCCTTCCCAAGAGACCCAGTACTTC.

V and J are TRBV6-5 and TRBJ1-1, with TRBD1 as a possible D gene (5 bases). From germline, CDR1 is MNHEY and CDR2 SVGAGI. This CDR3 comprises 12 residues. The CDR3 DNA follows: TGTGGGGTGGACACCGGGAACACTGAAGCTTTCTTT. Its translation: CGVDTGNTEAFF.

This clone was seen only once. This chain connects TRBV2 to TRBJ1-1, with TRBD1 matching 8 bases. Germline-derived CDR1 and CDR2 are SNHLY and FYNNEI. The CDR3 covers 13 residues. With V trimmed by 8 bases and J by 10 bases, 12 bases remained unmatched. CDR3 residues: CASEDRDKGRAFF. The CDR3 nucleotides are TGTGCCAGCGAGGACAGGGATAAAGGAAGAGCTTTCTTT.

The rearrangement uses TRBV9 and TRBJ1-1, with TRBD1 as a possible D gene (6 bases). Germline V gives CDR1 SGDLS, CDR2 YYNGEE. V lost 4 bases, J lost 4 bases, and 14 bases lay in between. The CDR3 is 14 amino acids. CDR3 sequence: CASSSGVDRTEAFF. As DNA, the CDR3 is TGTGCCAGCAGCTCAGGGGTAGATCGCACTGAAGCTTTCTTT.

The table lists this clone with a few counts. The V gene is TRBV3-1 (or the pseudogene TRBV3-2), the J gene TRBJ2-1; 7 bases are a match to TRBD2. With V trimmed by 4 bases and J by 15 bases, 12 bases remained unmatched. Germline lookup yields CDR1 LGHDT and CDR2 YNNKEL (reference sequence). The CDR3 is made up of 13 amino acids. In DNA form, the CDR3 reads TGTGCCAGCAGCCTTGAACGGCGGGAGTATCTGTTCTTC. Residues: CASSLERREYLFF.

The gene calls are TRBV6-5 and TRBJ1-2, with TRBD1 matching over 10 bases. The germline gives CDR1 MNHEY, CDR2 SVGAGI. V trimming: 1 base; J trimming: 7 bases; junction bases outside the gene matches: 3. The CDR3 extends over 14 amino acids. In DNA, the CDR3 is TGTGCCAGCAGTTACTACAGGACAGGGGGTGGCTACACCTTC. It translates to CASSYYRTGGGYTF.

The chain links TRBV6-1 to TRBJ2-1; weak D call: TRBD2 (5 bases). Germline V gene lookup returns CDR1 MNHNS and CDR2 SASEGT. This CDR3 is 15 amino acids long. V was cut by 3 bases and J by 7 bases, with 16 bases left in between. CDR3 amino acids: CASSDGRTERNEQFF. CDR3 coding DNA: TGTGCCAGCAGTGACGGGCGGACTGAAAGGAATGAGCAGTTCTTC.

The chain has TRBV7-9 and TRBJ1-2; the D is unclear. CDR1 is SEHNR and CDR2 is FQNEAQ in the germline V gene (reference sequence). V lost 2 bases and J lost 8, with 12 bases in between. CDR3 length equals 13 residues. The CDR3 sequence: CASSLTDVRGYTF. The DNA for the CDR3 is TGTGCCAGCAGCTTAACTGATGTCCGGGGCTACACCTTC.

The chain employs TRBV24-1 and TRBJ2-2, with a weak D call TRBD1 (6 bases). V was cut by 0 bases and J by 6 bases, with 13 bases left in between. This CDR3 is 16 amino acids long. Germline V gives CDR1 KGHDR, CDR2 SFDVKD. The CDR3 bases are TGTGCCACCAGTGATTTGACGAGGGCAGGGGCCGGGGAGCTGTTTTTT. Amino acids: CATSDLTRAGAGELFF.

V is TRBV21-1 and J is TRBJ2-1; the table's D gene call, TRBD2, was not cross checked with the DNA. TRBV21-1 is a documented pseudogene. There are 13 residues in the CDR3. The chain's CDR3 is CASRGLAANEQFF. Here the CDR3 DNA reads TGTGCCAGCAGGGGACTAGCGGCCAATGAGCAGTTCTTC.

CDR3 nucleotides: TGTGCCAGCAGTTACAAGTTGCGCGAGCCCCAGCATTTT. Amino acid sequence: CASSYKLREPQHF. The chain recombines TRBV6-5 with TRBJ1-5; D remains ambiguous. The CDR3 has 13 amino acids. Germline CDR1 MNHEY, CDR2 SVGAGI. Trimming took off 2 bases at V and 8 bases at J, with 10 bases between the two ends.

This chain connects TRBV10-1 to TRBJ2-3; possible D gene TRBD2, 5 bases. This CDR3 has 13 amino acids. The V end was cut by 8 bases, the J end by 2 bases, with 11 bases between. Germline loops: CDR1 WNHNN, CDR2 SYGVQD (reference sequence). Here the CDR3 reads CASLRGHTDTQYF. CDR3 bases: TGCGCCAGCCTAAGAGGGCACACAGATACGCAGTATTTT.

CDR3 DNA: TGTGCCAGCAGTTTTTCAGGCGTGGGGGGGCCTGGAAACACCATATATTTT. This codes for CASSFSGVGGPGNTIYF. The chain employs TRBV27 and TRBJ1-3, with D perhaps TRBD1 (6 bases). In germline, CDR1 is MNHEY, CDR2 SMNVEV (reference sequence). V dropped 3 bases and J dropped 2 bases, with 17 bases sitting between them. CDR3 length: 17 residues.

The chain combines TRBV23-1 with TRBJ2-7; 9 bases are shared with TRBD1. TRBV23-1 is labeled an ORF, and its function is uncertain. V trimming: 0 bases; J trimming: 3 bases; junction bases outside the gene matches: 3. The CDR3 length is 15 residues. The CDR3 sequence: CASSQSDRGFYEQYF. The CDR3, as DNA: TGCGCCAGCAGTCAATCGGACAGGGGTTTCTACGAGCAGTACTTC.